This passage covers 6 T cell receptor beta chains from one sample sequenced in a study of cytomegalovirus exposure and HLA in healthy donors. Primers: 60 Vbeta forward and 13 Jbeta reverse. Assay used: immunoSEQ multiplex PCR; TCRdb lists only in-frame clones, some missing. The data hold about 55,000 clones, with about 82% observed a single time. The sample comprised PBMCs. These TCRs come from a man under 40 in good health and CMV-seronegative.

The chain recombines TRBV7-9 with TRBJ1-2, with 9 bases aligning to TRBD1. Germline V gene sequence: CDR1 SEHNR, CDR2 FQNEAQ (reference sequence). V lost 5 bases and J lost 2; bases outside the gene matches: 3. CDR3 length: 14 residues. This chain's CDR3 is CASSPGQGNYGYTF. CDR3 nucleotide sequence: TGTGCCAGCAGCCCGGGACAGGGAAACTATGGCTACACCTTC.

The CDR3 nucleotides read TGTGCCTGGATCACTAGCTCCGGGGAGCTGTTTTTT. Encoded protein: CAWITSSGELFF. J is TRBJ2-2 and V is TRBV30; tentatively, D is TRBD2 (6 bases). The V and J ends lost 4 bases and 6 bases respectively, with 9 bases between them. Germline loops: CDR1 GTSNPN, CDR2 SVGIG (reference sequence). CDR3 size: 12 residues.

This clone was picked up a small number of times. The V call is TRBV11-3, the J call TRBJ1-1, with D hard to call. CDR3 length equals 13 residues. V was shortened by 6 bases and J by 0 bases, with 8 bases between the two germline ends. Per the germline V gene, CDR1 is SGHNT and CDR2 is YENEEA. The CDR3 region is CASSFEMNTEAFF. CDR3 DNA: TGTGCCAGCAGTTTTGAGATGAACACTGAAGCTTTCTTT.

This rearrangement joins TRBV5-1 to TRBJ2-5; weak D call: TRBD1 (5 bases). The DNA end is a closer match to TRBJ2-7, so the J assignment may be wrong. CDR1 is SGHRS and CDR2 is YFSETQ in the germline V gene. This CDR3 contains 14 residues. The CDR3, as DNA: TGCGCCAGCAGCTTGACAGGTCACTCCTACGAGCAGTACTTC. Its translation is CASSLTGHSYEQYF.

The chain recombines TRBV5-1 with TRBJ2-3, with TRBD2 matching 8 bases. This CDR3 has 15 amino acids. Germline lookup yields CDR1 SGHRS and CDR2 YFSETQ. After removal of 0 bases from V and 2 bases from J, the junction contained 2 bases not matched to a gene. CDR3 residues: CASSLAGGATDTQYF. Written as DNA, the CDR3 is TGCGCCAGCAGCTTGGCCGGGGGGGCCACAGATACGCAGTATTTT.

This clone turned up a few times. The chain is built from TRBV4-2 and TRBJ2-5, with 7 bases aligning to TRBD2. V lost 1 base to trimming and J lost 2 bases; unmatched junction nucleotides: 7. Per the germline V gene, CDR1 is LGHNA and CDR2 is YNFKEQ. The CDR3 loop spans 16 amino acids. CDR3: CASSQGASGVQETQYF. The CDR3 DNA reads TGTGCCAGCAGCCAAGGTGCCAGCGGGGTACAAGAGACCCAGTACTTC.